This TCR beta chain emerged from a study of cytomegalovirus exposure and HLA in healthy donors. Primers included in the PCR were 60 Vbeta and 13 Jbeta primers. Libraries were prepared by immunoSEQ multiplex PCR; TCRdb keeps only in-frame clonotypes and omits some of them. The sample lists 200,000 to 300,000 clones, about 80% occurring once. Germline CDR1 SGHRS, CDR2 YFSETQ. CDR3 length: 15 residues. V dropped 3 bases and J dropped 2 bases, with 14 bases sitting between them. Sequencing was carried out using PBMCs. The sequence was obtained from a woman aged 60-70 years in good health and CMV-seropositive. This chain uses TRBV5-1 with TRBJ1-1, with D possibly being TRBD1 (5 bases). This CDR3 reads CASSSGGVGNTEAFF. The CDR3, as DNA: TGCGCCAGCAGCTCGGGGGGGGTTGGTAACACTGAAGCTTTCTTT.